This TCR beta chain was recorded in a study of blood T cells in healthy people across ages. Germline V CDR1 and CDR2: DFQATT, SNEGSKA (reference sequence). The CDR3 totals 16 residues. V shed 6 bases and J shed 0 bases, with 21 bases lying between them. For this clonotype: As yet, its antigen is unknown.

Broader study findings: Diversity was higher, and naive CD4+ cells more numerous, in long-lived donors than in aged donors.

A second PCR of roughly 7 to 11 cycles used a sample-barcoded 5' primer and a J-beta primer mix. TCRdb reanalysed the 5' RACE reads using MiXCR and keeps one entry per CDR3 protein. The sample lists around 940,000 distinct CDR3 sequences, roughly 47% occurring once. The chain employs TRBV20-1 and TRBJ2-7; possible D gene TRBD2, 5 bases. Specimen: blood. This TCR derives from a woman aged 55-69 years in good health. For the CDR3, the DNA is TGCAGTGCGGAAGAGATGCGGAGGAGCGGCTCCTACGAGCAGTACTTC. Translating gives CSAEEMRRSGSYEQYF.